A selection of T cell receptor beta chains follows, all from one sample in a study of CD4+ T cells in melanoma. Using immunoSEQ multiplex PCR, the repertoire was profiled, and TCRdb retains in-frame clones only, with some absent. The sample includes some 120,000 clones, roughly 90% seen only once; the top ten take 3% to 4%. The sample was peripheral blood. Receptor source: a human donor with melanoma. Both conserved end residues are part of each CDR3. The D gene is left open where the match is weak. Only some rows state a clone size, as once, few, many or a class for expanded clones.

cdr3_nt: TGTGCCAGCAGCGAGGGACTAGCGCCGTACAATGAGCAGTTCTTC; cdr3_aa: CASSEGLAPYNEQFF; d_call: TRBD2; cdr3_length: 15; j_call: TRBJ2-1; v_call: TRBV11-3; clone_size: NA
cdr3_nt: TGTGCCAGCAGTGAGAGACTAGCCTACTACGAGCAGTACTTC; cdr3_aa: CASSERLAYYEQYF; d_call: TRBD2; cdr3_length: 14; j_call: TRBJ2-7; v_call: TRBV2; clone_size: NA
cdr3_nt: TGTGCCAGTGGAATAGCCAAAAACATTCAGTACTTC; cdr3_aa: CASGIAKNIQYF; d_call: NA; cdr3_length: 12; j_call: TRBJ2-4; v_call: TRBV2; clone_size: NA
cdr3_nt: TGTGCCAGCAGCTTGGCACACGGCGGGGAGCAGTACTTC; cdr3_aa: CASSLAHGGEQYF; d_call: NA; cdr3_length: 13; j_call: TRBJ2-7; v_call: TRBV5-4; clone_size: NA
cdr3_nt: TGTGCCAGCAGAACTAGAGGCACAGATACGCAGTATTTT; cdr3_aa: CASRTRGTDTQYF; d_call: NA; cdr3_length: 13; j_call: TRBJ2-3; v_call: TRBV2; clone_size: NA
cdr3_nt: TGTGCCAGTACCCAGCAAGCCCACTCCTACAATGAGCAGTTCTTC; cdr3_aa: CASTQQAHSYNEQFF; d_call: NA; cdr3_length: 15; j_call: TRBJ2-1; v_call: TRBV19; clone_size: NA
cdr3_nt: TGTGCCAGCAGCTCGGGGGGGCGCATGATCGATGAGCAGTTCTTC; cdr3_aa: CASSSGGRMIDEQFF; d_call: TRBD2; cdr3_length: 15; j_call: TRBJ2-1; v_call: TRBV7-3; clone_size: NA
cdr3_nt: TGTGCCAGTAGGGGAGGGGGAGTGGGCACAGATACGCAGTATTTT; cdr3_aa: CASRGGGVGTDTQYF; d_call: NA; cdr3_length: 15; j_call: TRBJ2-3; v_call: TRBV19; clone_size: NA
cdr3_nt: TGTGCCATAACGAATTATGGACAGGGCTACGAGCAGTACTTC; cdr3_aa: CAITNYGQGYEQYF; d_call: TRBD1; cdr3_length: 14; j_call: TRBJ2-7; v_call: TRBV10-3; clone_size: NA
cdr3_nt: TGTGCCAGCAGTCCCCGACTAGCGGGCGGCACAGATACGCAGTATTTT; cdr3_aa: CASSPRLAGGTDTQYF; d_call: TRBD2; cdr3_length: 16; j_call: TRBJ2-3; v_call: TRBV27; clone_size: NA
cdr3_nt: TGCAGCGTTGAGAGGGGCCGGCTGGGAGAAGCTTTCTTT; cdr3_aa: CSVERGRLGEAFF; d_call: NA; cdr3_length: 13; j_call: TRBJ1-1; v_call: TRBV29-1; clone_size: NA
cdr3_nt: TGTGCCAGCAGTTTAGGAGCGGGGGGGCAGGGAGATACGCAGTATTTT; cdr3_aa: CASSLGAGGQGDTQYF; d_call: TRBD2; cdr3_length: 16; j_call: TRBJ2-3; v_call: TRBV6-9; clone_size: NA
cdr3_nt: TGTGCCAGCTCCGGGAGGGCGGGGGCAGATACGCAGTATTTT; cdr3_aa: CASSGRAGADTQYF; d_call: TRBD2; cdr3_length: 14; j_call: TRBJ2-3; v_call: TRBV9; clone_size: NA
cdr3_nt: TGTGCCAGCAGCTTAGATCAGTCCGGATTAGATACGCAGTATTTT; cdr3_aa: CASSLDQSGLDTQYF; d_call: NA; cdr3_length: 15; j_call: TRBJ2-3; v_call: TRBV11-2; clone_size: NA
cdr3_nt: TGTGCCAGCAGCGCTAGCGGGAGAAGAGTAGAGACCCAGTACTTC; cdr3_aa: CASSASGRRVETQYF; d_call: TRBD2; cdr3_length: 15; j_call: TRBJ2-5; v_call: TRBV7-3; clone_size: NA
cdr3_nt: TGCGCCAGCAGCTTGGCCGGGACTAGCGGGGGGGGCTGGACAGATACGCAGTATTTT; cdr3_aa: CASSLAGTSGGGWTDTQYF; d_call: TRBD2; cdr3_length: 19; j_call: TRBJ2-3; v_call: TRBV5-1; clone_size: NA
cdr3_nt: TGTGCCAGCAGCTCGGGACTATCGAGCTCCTACAATGAGCAGTTCTTC; cdr3_aa: CASSSGLSSSYNEQFF; d_call: TRBD2; cdr3_length: 16; j_call: TRBJ2-1; v_call: TRBV7-9; clone_size: NA
cdr3_nt: TGTGCCAGCAGCTTAAGTTACGAGCAGTACTTC; cdr3_aa: CASSLSYEQYF; d_call: NA; cdr3_length: 11; j_call: TRBJ2-7; v_call: TRBV7-8; clone_size: NA
cdr3_nt: TGTGCCAGCAGCCGCTACAGGGGCTTCGACACCGGGGAGCTGTTTTTT; cdr3_aa: CASSRYRGFDTGELFF; d_call: TRBD1; cdr3_length: 16; j_call: TRBJ2-2; v_call: TRBV7-9; clone_size: once
cdr3_nt: TGTGCCAGCAGCTTACGGGGTGGGGAGACCCAGTACTTC; cdr3_aa: CASSLRGGETQYF; d_call: NA; cdr3_length: 13; j_call: TRBJ2-5; v_call: TRBV13; clone_size: NA
cdr3_nt: TGTGCCAGCAGTTCTCGGACCGAAGATACGCAGTATTTT; cdr3_aa: CASSSRTEDTQYF; d_call: NA; cdr3_length: 13; j_call: TRBJ2-3; v_call: TRBV27; clone_size: NA
cdr3_nt: TGTGCCAGCACCGGGGGGGGGCGAAGCTCCTACGAGCAGTACTTC; cdr3_aa: CASTGGGRSSYEQYF; d_call: TRBD2; cdr3_length: 15; j_call: TRBJ2-7; v_call: TRBV7-9; clone_size: NA